This entry lists 11 T cell receptor beta chains sequenced from one sample in a study of T-cell memory formation after mild COVID-19. MiXCR, run by TCRdb on the 5' RACE reads, gives a single entry per CDR3 protein. The sample lists nearly 200,000 distinct CDR3 sequences, about 18% occurring once. Material: PBMCs or a T cell subset sorted from them (not recorded which). The receptors shown here come from an adult woman who had mild COVID-19 (a few samples of this study predate the infection). Cell type and time point are not known.

This clonotype has at least ten counts. The V and J genes are TRBV6-5 and TRBJ1-2; 8 bases map to TRBD1. Germline V gene sequence: CDR1 MNHEY, CDR2 SVGAGI. After removal of 3 bases from V and 5 bases from J, the junction contained 8 bases not matched to a gene. This CDR3 has 15 amino acids. Here the CDR3 reads CASSYSGTGVYGYTF. Here the CDR3 DNA reads TGTGCCAGCAGTTATTCCGGGACAGGAGTTTATGGCTACACCTTC.

This chain connects TRBV6-2 or TRBV6-3 to TRBJ2-7, with no clear D. The CDR3 is 13 residues long. Trimming took off 6 bases at V and 7 bases at J, with 16 bases between the two ends. Germline lookup yields CDR1 MNHEY and CDR2 SVGEGT. CDR3 bases: TGTGCCAGCAGCCTGGGCACGATGGGGGAGCAGTACTTC. Translating gives CASSLGTMGEQYF.

V usage is TRBV2 and J usage is TRBJ2-2; D possibly corresponds to TRBD1 (5 bases). The V end lost 6 bases, the J end lost 0 bases, and 11 bases lay between the germline ends. The CDR3 covers 15 residues. Per the germline V gene, CDR1 is SNHLY and CDR2 is FYNNEI. Here the CDR3 reads CASSRDRANTGELFF. The CDR3 coding sequence is TGTGCCAGCAGCCGCGACAGAGCGAACACCGGGGAGCTGTTTTTT.

The chain uses TRBV3-1 and TRBJ2-3; D ambiguous. V dropped 6 bases and J dropped 6 bases, with 13 bases sitting between them. The CDR3 runs to 13 residues. Germline V gene sequence: CDR1 LGHDT, CDR2 YNNKEL (reference sequence). CDR3 in amino acids: CASRSLQVDTQYF. In DNA, the CDR3 is TGTGCCAGCAGGTCCCTCCAGGTGGATACGCAGTATTTT.

In this sample, this clonotype turned up many times. CDR3 sequence reads: CASSSIGNQPQHF. Written as DNA, the CDR3 is TGTGCCAGCAGCTCAATTGGGAATCAGCCCCAGCATTTT. This chain connects TRBV7-9 to TRBJ1-5; D remains unclear. The CDR3 sequence is 13 residues long. The V gene lost 4 bases and the J gene lost 4 bases, with 8 bases spanning the gap. Germline V gene lookup returns CDR1 SEHNR and CDR2 FQNEAQ (reference sequence).

This clonotype has a count of ten or more. The rearrangement uses TRBV7-2 and TRBJ1-1, with D uncertain. Germline assignment: CDR1 SGHTA and CDR2 FQGNSA. CDR3 length equals 11 residues. V gave up 3 bases and J gave up 3 bases, with 2 bases separating them. CDR3 amino acids: CASSFDTEAFF. As DNA, the CDR3 is TGTGCCAGCAGCTTCGACACTGAAGCTTTCTTT. The variable domain in full, completed from reference TRBV7-2 and TRBJ1-1, reads GAGVSQSPSNKVTEKGKDVELRCDPISGHTALYWYRQSLGQGLEFLIYFQGNSAPDKSGLPSDRFSAERTGGSVSTLTIQRTQQEDSAVYLCASSFDTEAFFGQGTRLTVV.

The rearrangement uses TRBV12-3 or TRBV12-4 and TRBJ2-3, with 11 bases identical to TRBD2. The CDR3 is 15 amino acids. V lost 0 bases to trimming and J lost 8 bases; unmatched junction nucleotides: 4. DNA for the CDR3: TGTGCCAGCAGTTTAGCTAGCGGGGGGGTCGGTACGCAGTATTTT. Amino acid sequence: CASSLASGGVGTQYF.

This chain connects TRBV12-3 or TRBV12-4 to TRBJ1-2; perhaps TRBD1 as D (5 bases). The CDR3 loop spans 15 amino acids. V shed 8 bases and J shed 4 bases, with 20 bases lying between them. The CDR3 DNA reads TGTGCCAGCGGACATGGTGCGGGGGAGGTCTATGGCTACACCTTC. Translated: CASGHGAGEVYGYTF.

The chain joins TRBV7-2 to TRBJ1-4; D call uncertain. CDR3 length: 15 residues. V gave up 1 base and J gave up 7 bases, with 13 bases separating them. Per germline, CDR1 SGHTA and CDR2 FQGNSA. As DNA, the CDR3 is TGTGCCAGCAGCTTAGTCAAGGGAGGAGGTGAAAAACTGTTTTTT. Amino acid sequence: CASSLVKGGGEKLFF. The full variable domain, rest sourced from reference TRBV7-2 and TRBJ1-4, is GAGVSQSPSNKVTEKGKDVELRCDPISGHTALYWYRQSLGQGLEFLIYFQGNSAPDKSGLPSDRFSAERTGGSVSTLTIQRTQQEDSAVYLCASSLVKGGGEKLFFGSGTQLSVL.

V usage is TRBV5-6 and J usage is TRBJ2-1; 11 positions agree with TRBD2. V gave up 0 bases and J gave up 14 bases; unmatched junction bases: 1. The CDR3 consists of 12 residues. The germline gives CDR1 SGHDT, CDR2 YYEEEE. The CDR3 protein is CASSLVSGGEFF. In DNA form, the CDR3 reads TGTGCCAGCAGCTTGGTTAGCGGGGGGGAGTTCTTC.

The chain uses TRBV7-9 and TRBJ1-1; D is perhaps TRBD1 (6 bases). The CDR3 is 13 amino acids. Per the germline V gene, CDR1 is SEHNR and CDR2 is FQNEAQ (reference sequence). V lost 7 bases to trimming and J lost 8 bases, with 17 bases between them. As DNA, the CDR3 is TGTGCCAGCAATGTCGGGACATCCGAAGAAGCTTTCTTT. This translates into CASNVGTSEEAFF.